This T cell receptor beta chain was captured by sequencing in a study of cytomegalovirus exposure and HLA in healthy donors. Study findings and constraints: Available immune exposure information was restricted to CMV serostatus only. Later work showed greater clonal expansion in HLA-associated TCR beta chains than in equally common others. Segments of the TCR beta V type were, in most cases, productive about 90% or about 30% of the time in an earlier analysis.

The PCR had 60 Vbeta and 13 Jbeta primers. This table comes from immunoSEQ multiplex PCR, and its TCRdb copy is limited to in-frame clones, with some not included. The profile shows around 200,000 clones, roughly 80% of them singletons. Germline values: CDR1 MNHEY, CDR2 SVGAGI. V lost 0 bases and J 8 bases, leaving 13 bases between the germline ends. This CDR3 is built from 15 residues. On this clone itself: What it binds is not known.

The source material was PBMCs. The receptor comes from a man in his forties in good health and CMV-seropositive. V is TRBV6-5 and J is TRBJ1-4; D call uncertain. The CDR3 DNA follows: TGTGCCAGCAGTTACTCGGGGAGGGAGGGCGAAAAACTGTTTTTT. Amino acid sequence: CASSYSGREGEKLFF.